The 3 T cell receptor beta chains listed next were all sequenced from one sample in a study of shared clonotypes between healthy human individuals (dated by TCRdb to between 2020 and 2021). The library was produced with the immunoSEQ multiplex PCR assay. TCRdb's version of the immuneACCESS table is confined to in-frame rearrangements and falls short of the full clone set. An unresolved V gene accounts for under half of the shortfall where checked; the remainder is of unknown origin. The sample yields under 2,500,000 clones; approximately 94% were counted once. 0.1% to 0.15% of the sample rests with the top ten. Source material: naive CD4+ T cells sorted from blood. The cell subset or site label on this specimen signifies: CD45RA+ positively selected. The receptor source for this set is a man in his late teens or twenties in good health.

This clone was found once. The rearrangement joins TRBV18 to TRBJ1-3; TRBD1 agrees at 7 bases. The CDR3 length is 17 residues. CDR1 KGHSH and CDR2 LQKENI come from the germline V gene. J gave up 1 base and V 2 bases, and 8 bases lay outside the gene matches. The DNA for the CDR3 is TGTGCCAGCTCACCAATATCCGGGACAGCATCTGGAAACACCATATATTTT. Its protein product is CASSPISGTASGNTIYF.

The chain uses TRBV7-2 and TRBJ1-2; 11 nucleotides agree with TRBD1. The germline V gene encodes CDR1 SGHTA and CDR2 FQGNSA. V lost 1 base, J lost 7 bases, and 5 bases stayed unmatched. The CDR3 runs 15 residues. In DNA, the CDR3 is TGTGCCAGCAGCTTAGGGACAGGGGGCGCCTTTGGCTACACCTTC. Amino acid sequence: CASSLGTGGAFGYTF.

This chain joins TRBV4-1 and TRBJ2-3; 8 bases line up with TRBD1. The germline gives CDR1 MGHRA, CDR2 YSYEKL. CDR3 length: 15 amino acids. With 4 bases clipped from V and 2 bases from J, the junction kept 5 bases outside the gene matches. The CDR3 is CASSRTTGVTDTQYF. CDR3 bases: TGCGCCAGCAGCCGAACGACAGGGGTCACAGATACGCAGTATTTT.